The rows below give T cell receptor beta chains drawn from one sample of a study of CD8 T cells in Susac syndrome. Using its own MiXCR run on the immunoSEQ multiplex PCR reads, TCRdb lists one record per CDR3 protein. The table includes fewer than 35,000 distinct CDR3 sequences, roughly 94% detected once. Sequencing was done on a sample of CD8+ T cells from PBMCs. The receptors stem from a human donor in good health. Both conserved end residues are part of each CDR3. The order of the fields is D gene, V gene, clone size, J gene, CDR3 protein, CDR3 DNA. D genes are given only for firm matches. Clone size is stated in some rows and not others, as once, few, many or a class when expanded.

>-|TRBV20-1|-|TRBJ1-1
CSARDRNREAFF
TGCAGTGCTAGAGATCGGAACAGGGAAGCTTTCTTT
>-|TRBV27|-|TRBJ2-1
CASSFGSLYNEQFF
TGTGCCAGCAGTTTTGGTTCCCTCTACAATGAGCAGTTCTTC
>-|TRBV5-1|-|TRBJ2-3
CASSFGRAGTDTQYF
TGCGCCAGCAGCTTCGGCCGAGCGGGCACAGATACGCAGTATTTT
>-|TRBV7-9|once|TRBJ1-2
CASSLESANYGYTF
TGTGCCAGCAGCTTAGAGTCTGCTAACTATGGCTACACCTTC
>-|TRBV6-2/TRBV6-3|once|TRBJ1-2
CASTVTPGNYGYTF
TGTGCCAGCACCGTTACACCTGGGAACTATGGCTACACCTTC
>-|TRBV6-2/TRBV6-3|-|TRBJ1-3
CASSYASPFSGNTIYF
TGTGCCAGCAGTTACGCCAGTCCATTCTCTGGAAACACCATATATTTT
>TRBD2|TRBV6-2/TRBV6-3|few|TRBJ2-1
CASSYPTSGLNEQFF
TGTGCCAGCAGTTACCCGACTAGCGGGTTGAATGAGCAGTTCTTC
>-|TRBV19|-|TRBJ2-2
CATIEGGITGELFF
TGTGCCACAATCGAGGGGGGGATCACCGGGGAGCTGTTTTTT
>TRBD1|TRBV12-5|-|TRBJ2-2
CASGSPRTGDTGELFF
TGTGCTAGTGGTTCCCCCCGGACAGGGGACACCGGGGAGCTGTTTTTT
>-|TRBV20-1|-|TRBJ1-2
CSADSTANYGYTF
TGCAGTGCTGACTCAACAGCTAACTATGGCTACACCTTC
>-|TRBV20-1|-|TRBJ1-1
CSASPGERDTEAFF
TGCAGTGCTAGCCCAGGGGAAAGGGACACTGAAGCTTTCTTT
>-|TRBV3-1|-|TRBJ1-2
CASSQEVGESDYGYTF
TGTGCCAGCAGCCAAGAAGTAGGGGAGTCTGACTATGGCTACACCTTC
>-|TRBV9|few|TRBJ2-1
CASSVDGGTYNEQFF
TGTGCCAGCAGCGTAGATGGGGGAACCTACAATGAGCAGTTCTTT
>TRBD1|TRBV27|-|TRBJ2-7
CASSAGTGWEQYF
TGTGCCAGCAGTGCGGGGACAGGGTGGGAGCAGTACTTC
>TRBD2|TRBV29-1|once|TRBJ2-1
CSVEWRGNEQFF
TGCAGCGTTGAGTGGCGGGGGAATGAGCAGTTCTTC
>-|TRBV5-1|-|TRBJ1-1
CASSLVGALRVNTEAFF
TGCGCCAGCAGCTTGGTGGGGGCCCTGAGGGTGAACACTGAAGCTTTCTTT
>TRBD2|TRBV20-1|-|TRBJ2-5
CSARRAGRAQNQETQYF
TGCAGTGCGAGGCGAGCGGGACGCGCCCAAAACCAAGAGACCCAGTACTTC
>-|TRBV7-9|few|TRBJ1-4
CASSSQTASRGEKLFF
TGTGCCAGCAGCTCTCAGACAGCGAGTAGGGGAGAAAAACTGTTTTTT
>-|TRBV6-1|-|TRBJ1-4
CASVHADRPTNEKLFF
TGTGCCAGCGTCCATGCCGACAGGCCAACTAATGAAAAACTGTTTTTT
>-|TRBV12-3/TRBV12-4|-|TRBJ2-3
CASSFLQGGTDTQYF
TGTGCCAGCAGTTTCTTACAGGGTGGAACAGATACGCAGTATTTT
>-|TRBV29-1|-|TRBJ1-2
CSVEGTGTQGAAYGYTF
TGCAGCGTTGAAGGGACCGGGACACAAGGGGCGGCCTATGGCTACACCTTC
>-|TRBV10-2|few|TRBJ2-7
CASSEWKTYEQYF
TGCGCCAGCAGTGAGTGGAAGACATACGAGCAGTACTTC
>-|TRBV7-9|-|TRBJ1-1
CASSSPDFSTGTEAFF
TGTGCCAGCAGCTCCCCGGACTTTTCCACGGGGACTGAAGCTTTCTTT
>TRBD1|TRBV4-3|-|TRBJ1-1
CASSYSTGDTEAFF
TGCGCCAGCAGTTATAGTACAGGGGACACTGAAGCTTTCTTT
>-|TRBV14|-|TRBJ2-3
CASSQDRDYPATDTQYF
TGTGCCAGCAGCCAAGATCGAGACTACCCAGCCACAGATACGCAGTATTTT
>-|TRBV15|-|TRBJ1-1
CATSRDRLNTEAFF
TGTGCCACCAGCAGGGACAGATTGAACACTGAAGCTTTCTTT
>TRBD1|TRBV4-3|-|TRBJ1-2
CASSDDRDREYGYTF
TGCGCCAGCAGCGATGACCGGGACAGGGAGTATGGCTACACCTTC
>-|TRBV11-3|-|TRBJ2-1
CASSSGEYNEQFF
TGTGCCAGCAGCTCGGGAGAATACAATGAGCAGTTCTTC
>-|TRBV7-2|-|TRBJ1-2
CASSLRQDYGYTF
TGTGCCAGCAGCTTGCGGCAGGACTATGGCTACACCTTC
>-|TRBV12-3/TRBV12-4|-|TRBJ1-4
CASSFWQGLGEKLFF
TGTGCCAGCAGTTTTTGGCAGGGCCTGGGTGAAAAACTGTTTTTT
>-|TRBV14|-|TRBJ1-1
CASSPWDWAEAFF
TGTGCCAGCAGCCCCTGGGACTGGGCTGAAGCTTTCTTT
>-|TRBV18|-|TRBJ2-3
CASSPRDKVDTQYF
TGTGCCAGCTCACCCCGGGACAAAGTAGATACGCAGTATTTT
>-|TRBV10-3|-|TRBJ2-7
CAISDPGISYEQYF
TGTGCCATCAGTGATCCGGGGATTTCCTACGAGCAGTACTTC
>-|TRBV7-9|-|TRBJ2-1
CASSFRSGDEQFF
TGTGCCAGCAGCTTCAGGTCAGGGGATGAGCAGTTCTTC
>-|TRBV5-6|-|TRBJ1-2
CASSLNRAYGYTF
TGTGCCAGCAGCTTGAACAGGGCCTATGGCTACACCTTC
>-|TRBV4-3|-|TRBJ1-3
CASSQDRLISGNTIYF
TGCGCCAGCAGCCAAGATAGACTTATCTCTGGAAACACCATATATTTT
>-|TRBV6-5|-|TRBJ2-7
CASSYSGEFYEQYF
TGTGCCAGCAGTTACTCCGGGGAATTCTACGAGCAGTACTTC